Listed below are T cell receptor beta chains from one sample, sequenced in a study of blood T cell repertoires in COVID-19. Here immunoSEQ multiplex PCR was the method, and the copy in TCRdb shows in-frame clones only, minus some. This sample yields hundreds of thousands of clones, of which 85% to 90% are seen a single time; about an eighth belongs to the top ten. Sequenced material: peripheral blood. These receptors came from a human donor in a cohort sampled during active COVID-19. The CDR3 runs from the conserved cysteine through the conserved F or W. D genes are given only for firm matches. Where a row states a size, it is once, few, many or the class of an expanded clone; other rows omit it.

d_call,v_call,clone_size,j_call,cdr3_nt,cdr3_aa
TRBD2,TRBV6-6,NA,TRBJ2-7,TGTGCCAGCAGTCCAGACACTAGCGGCAGCCAGCAGTACTTC,CASSPDTSGSQQYF
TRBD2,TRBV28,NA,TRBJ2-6,TGTGCCAGCAGGGGAAGCGCGGGAGTAGTCACTGGGGCCAACGTCCTGACTTTC,CASRGSAGVVTGANVLTF
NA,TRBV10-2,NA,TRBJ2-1,TGCGCCAGCAGTGAGTCGATCCGTTTGGACTCCCGAGGAGATGAGCAGTTCTTC,CASSESIRLDSRGDEQFF
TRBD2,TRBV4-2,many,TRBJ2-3,TGTGCCAGCAGCCAAGAAAATCGAGCAGGGACTAGCGGTGTAGATACGCAGTATTTT,CASSQENRAGTSGVDTQYF
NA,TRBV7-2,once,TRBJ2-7,TGTGCCAGCAGCCCGCGGGATTACTCCTACGAGCAGTACTTC,CASSPRDYSYEQYF
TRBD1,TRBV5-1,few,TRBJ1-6,TGCGCCAGCAGCAAGGACAGGGGTAATTCACCCCTCCACTTT,CASSKDRGNSPLHF
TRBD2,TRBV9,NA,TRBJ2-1,TGTGCCAGCAGCGTAGCGGGACTAGAGGTCAATGAGCAGTTCTTC,CASSVAGLEVNEQFF
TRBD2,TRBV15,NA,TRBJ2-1,TGTGCCACCAGCGGACTAGCGGGAGTTAATGAGCAGTTCTTC,CATSGLAGVNEQFF
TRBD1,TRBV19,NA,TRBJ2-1,TGTGCCAGTAGTGGCGGACAGGGAAGGATCAATGAGCAGTTCTTC,CASSGGQGRINEQFF
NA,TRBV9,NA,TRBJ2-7,TGTGCCAGCAGCCCCGAAGGAACTAGCTTCCCCTACGAGCAGTACTTC,CASSPEGTSFPYEQYF
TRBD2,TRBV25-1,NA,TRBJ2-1,TGTGCCAGCAGTCTGGGGGGACTAGCCTACAATGAGCAGTTCTTC,CASSLGGLAYNEQFF
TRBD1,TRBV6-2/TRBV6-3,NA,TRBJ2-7,TGTGCCAGCAGTTACTCCCCCGACAGGGGGATTGAGCAGTACTTC,CASSYSPDRGIEQYF
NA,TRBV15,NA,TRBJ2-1,TGTGCCACCAGCAGAGACAGGGGTGAATACAATGAGCAGTTCTTC,CATSRDRGEYNEQFF
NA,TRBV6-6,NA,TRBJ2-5,TGTGCCAGCAGCAACCGGAGGTCCCCTGGGGAGACCCAGTACTTC,CASSNRRSPGETQYF
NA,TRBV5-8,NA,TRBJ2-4,TGTGCCAGCAGCCCGGGGACTTTGACTCTAGCCAAAAACATTCAGTACTTC,CASSPGTLTLAKNIQYF
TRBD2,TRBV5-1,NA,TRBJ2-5,TGCGCCAGCAGCTTGGAGGGTAGCGGGAGAGAGACCCAGTACTTC,CASSLEGSGRETQYF
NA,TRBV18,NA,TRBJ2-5,TGTGCCAGCTCGCTCCCGGGACAAGAGACCCAGTACTTC,CASSLPGQETQYF
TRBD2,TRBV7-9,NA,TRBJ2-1,TGTGCCAGCAGCCTCGAGGAGCGGGAGGCGTTCTTC,CASSLEEREAFF
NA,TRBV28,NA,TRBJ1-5,TGTGCCAGCAGTCCGACAGTAAATCAGCCCCAGCATTTT,CASSPTVNQPQHF
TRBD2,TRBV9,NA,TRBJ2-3,TGTGCCAGCAGCGTATTCTCCGGGACTAGCCTCACAGATACGCAGTATTTT,CASSVFSGTSLTDTQYF
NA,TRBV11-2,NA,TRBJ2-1,TGTGCCAGCAGCTTAGAAGCGTACAATGAGCAGTTCTTC,CASSLEAYNEQFF